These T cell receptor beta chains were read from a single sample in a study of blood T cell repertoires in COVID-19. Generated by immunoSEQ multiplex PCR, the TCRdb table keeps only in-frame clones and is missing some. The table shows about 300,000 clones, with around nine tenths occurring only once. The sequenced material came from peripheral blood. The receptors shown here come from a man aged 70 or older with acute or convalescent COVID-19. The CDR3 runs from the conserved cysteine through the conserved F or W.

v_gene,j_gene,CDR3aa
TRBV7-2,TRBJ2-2,CASSQMGQKNTGELFF
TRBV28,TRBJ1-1,CASSTPGTANTEAFF
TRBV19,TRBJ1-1,CASSPGGWNTEAFF
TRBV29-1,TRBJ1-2,CSGGRDYGYTF
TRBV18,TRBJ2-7,CASSPSGRRGAEQYF
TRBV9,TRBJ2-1,CASSLAGGEQFF
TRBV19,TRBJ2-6,CASSRLKADTYSGANVLTF
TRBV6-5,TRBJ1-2,CASSYSVSGNFYGYTF
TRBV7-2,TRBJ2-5,CASSLVAEKETQYF
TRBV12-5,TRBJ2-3,CASGLEGQYTDTQYF
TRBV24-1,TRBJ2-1,CATSDFGGRNEQFF
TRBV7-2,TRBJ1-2,CASSATGTGGYGYTF
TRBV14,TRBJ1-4,CASSPNGGKLFF
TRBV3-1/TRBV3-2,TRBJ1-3,CASSQDRTESLGNTIYF
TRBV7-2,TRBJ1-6,CASSQDRGSPLHF
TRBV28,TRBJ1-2,CASSEQTGTIYGYTF
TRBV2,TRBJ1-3,CASSRQGAAGNTIYF
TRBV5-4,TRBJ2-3,CASSKSGGSGTDTQYF
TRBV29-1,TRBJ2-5,CSVGGGQGSGETQYF
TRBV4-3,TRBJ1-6,CASSQGGGEDSPLHF
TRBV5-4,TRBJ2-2,CASSLRLAGGFTGELFF
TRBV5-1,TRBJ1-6,CASSPGQGGSPLHF
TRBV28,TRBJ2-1,CASSFWTSGGTYNEQFF
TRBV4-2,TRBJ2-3,CASSNRQADTQYF
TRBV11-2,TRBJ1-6,CASSLDLGQGASPLHF
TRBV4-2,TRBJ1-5,CASSQRIMDRGSNQPQHF
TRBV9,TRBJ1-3,CASSPRRDSGNTIYF
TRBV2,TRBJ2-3,CASSPDRGTDTQYF
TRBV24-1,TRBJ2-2,CATSSGTGDTGELFF
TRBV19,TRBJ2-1,CASSIDLASSYNEQFF
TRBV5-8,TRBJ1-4,CASSQRYGYSIPNEKLFF
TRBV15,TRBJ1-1,CATTPARVTEAFF
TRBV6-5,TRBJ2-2,CASSYSGTVTGELFF
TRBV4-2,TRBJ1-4,CASSQDAGVEKLFF
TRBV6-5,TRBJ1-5,CASSYDKNSNQPQHF
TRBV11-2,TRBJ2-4,CASSQATSGKNIQYF
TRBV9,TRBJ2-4,CATCWGLAGSDIQYF
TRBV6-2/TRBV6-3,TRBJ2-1,CASSYSLAGPSDEQFF